This T cell receptor beta chain was sequenced during a study of blood T cell repertoires in COVID-19 (dated by TCRdb to about 2020). Describing the broader study: Samples from collaborators originated in the United States, Italy and Spain and spanned both the acute and convalescent phases of COVID-19. Where available, HLA class I and class II types were obtained from metadata supplied by the sample provider rather than from assay-based typing. Nearly every sample came with metadata listing a de-identified subject ID, COVID-19 status, age in years and sex. Samples were obtained from the ongoing ImmuneRACE study (first 160 participants) and from 1,254 subjects provided by 6 global collaborators. The material from the prospective study consisted of cDNA or gDNA derived from T cells, B-cell-depleted T cells, or PBMCs. The repertoires were released in a freely available public database intended as a resource for research on the immune response to SARS-CoV-2. Deeply sampled blood TCRbeta repertoires from subjects exposed to, actively infected with, or recovered from COVID-19 were included in the dataset.

This clone has only one observation. Its antigen remains undetermined. The sample holds no much larger clone one base away, and base qualities are not on file. In the prospective study, participants were roughly 18 to 95 years old, resided in about 25 geographic areas of the United States, and were enrolled through a virtual design. To assign participants to cohorts, the prospective study relied on clinical history that participants themselves reported in a screening survey and a study questionnaire. Exposed participants had been in contact, within 2 weeks of entering the study, with a person who had a PCR-confirmed or clinician-diagnosed case of COVID-19. Mobile phlebotomists in the prospective study collected whole blood, serum and a nasopharyngeal or oropharyngeal swab from every participant. Additional blood draws and questionnaires over a 2-month period could optionally be provided by prospective study participants. Blood samples from the prospective study were shipped frozen or at room temperature prior to DNA extraction.

TCRbeta CDR3 regions were amplified from genomic DNA by means of the immunoSEQ Assay, a bias-controlled multiplex PCR. On the authors' methods: Within the assay, amplification of reference gene primers was used to estimate how many nucleated cells each sample contained. To quantify the absolute abundance of each unique TCRbeta CDR3 rearrangement, sequence reads were collapsed and filtered. For each sample, productive Simpson clonality was calculated by taking the square root of Simpson's diversity index across productive rearrangements. TCRdb obtained this table from immuneACCESS and retained in-frame rearrangements with V and J assigned. These tables miss some clones; where compared with another copy, unresolved V genes account for less than half of the shortfall, and the remainder is unexplained. V, J and clone size reflect that table, while D and trimming were determined from the DNA. In all, the sample holds 220,000 or so clones, and about 90% of those were seen once. In total, the top ten clones hold about 16% of the sample.

The CDR1 and CDR2 encoded by the germline V gene are MGHRA and YSYEKL. V drops 0 bases and J drops 6 bases, leaving 11 bases in between. Taken from cysteine to phenylalanine, the CDR3 has 14 residues. Only the CDR3 region is kept as DNA, spanning 42 bases read in frame from base 1. What the study reported, not specific to this receptor: Clinical and demographic metadata were provided uncurated, with the amount varying by source and participant.

The sequence was obtained from a man aged 25 to 40 who had been exposed to COVID-19. Material for sequencing was PBMCs or T cells enriched from blood (not recorded which). This sequence uses TRBV4-1 and TRBJ1-2; the D gene is unclear. DNA sequence: TGCGCCAGCAGCCAAGAATTTCGTTCCGATGGCTACACCTTC. This encodes CASSQEFRSDGYTF.